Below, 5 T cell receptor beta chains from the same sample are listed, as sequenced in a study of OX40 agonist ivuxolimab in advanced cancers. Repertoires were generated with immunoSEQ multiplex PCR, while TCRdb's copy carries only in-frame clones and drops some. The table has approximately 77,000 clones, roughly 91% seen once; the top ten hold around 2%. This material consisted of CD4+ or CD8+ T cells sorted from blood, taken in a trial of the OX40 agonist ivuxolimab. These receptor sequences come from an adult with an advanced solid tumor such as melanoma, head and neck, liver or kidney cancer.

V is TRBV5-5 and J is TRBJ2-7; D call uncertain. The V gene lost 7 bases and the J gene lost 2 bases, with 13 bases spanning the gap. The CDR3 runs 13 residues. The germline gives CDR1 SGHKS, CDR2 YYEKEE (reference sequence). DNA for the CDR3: TGTGCCAGCCCGGACGCCTGGACCTACGAGCAGTACTTC. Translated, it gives CASPDAWTYEQYF.

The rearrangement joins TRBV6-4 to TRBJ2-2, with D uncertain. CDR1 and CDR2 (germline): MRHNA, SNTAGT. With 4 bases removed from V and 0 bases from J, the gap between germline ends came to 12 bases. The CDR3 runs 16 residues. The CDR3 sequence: CASSATRATNTGELFF. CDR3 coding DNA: TGTGCCAGCAGTGCCACCCGGGCAACGAACACCGGGGAGCTGTTTTTT.

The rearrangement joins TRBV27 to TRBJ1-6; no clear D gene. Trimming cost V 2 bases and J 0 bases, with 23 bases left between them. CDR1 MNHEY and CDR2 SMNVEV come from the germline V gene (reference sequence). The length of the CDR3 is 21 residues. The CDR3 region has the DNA TGTGCCAGCAGTTTAAGGGCAGATCTCAGGAGGCCGAGCTCCTATAATTCACCCCTCCACTTT. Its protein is CASSLRADLRRPSSYNSPLHF.

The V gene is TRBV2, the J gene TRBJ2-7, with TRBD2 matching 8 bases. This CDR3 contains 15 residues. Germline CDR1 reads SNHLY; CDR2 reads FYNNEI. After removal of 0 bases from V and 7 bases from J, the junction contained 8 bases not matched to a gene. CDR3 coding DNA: TGTGCCAGCAGTGAAGCGCTTCGGGAGGGACGGGAGCAGTACTTC. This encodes CASSEALREGREQYF.

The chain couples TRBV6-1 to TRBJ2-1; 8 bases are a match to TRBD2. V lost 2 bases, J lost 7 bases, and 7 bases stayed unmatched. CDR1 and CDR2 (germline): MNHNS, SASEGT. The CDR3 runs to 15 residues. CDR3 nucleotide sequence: TGTGCCAGCAGTGAAATATATGGCGGGAGGAATGAGCAGTTCTTC. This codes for CASSEIYGGRNEQFF.